The 21 T cell receptor beta chains below come from one sample, sequenced in a study of Graves' ophthalmopathy and Graves' hyperthyroidism. Scientists amplified the TCR beta CDR3 regions from RNA transcripts. First-round RT-PCR employed HTBI primers, with a second-round multiplex PCR after it. From the multiplex PCR reads, TCRdb called clonotypes with MiXCR, one entry per CDR3 protein. This sample yields over 15,000 distinct CDR3 sequences, of which about 46% are seen a single time; 25% belongs to the top ten. Sequencing was carried out using peripheral blood. The receptors shown here come from a woman aged 40 to 49 with stable Graves' hyperthyroidism.

This clonotype was counted between two and nine times. V usage is TRBV4-3 and J usage is TRBJ2-3; D is perhaps TRBD2 (5 bases). The ends were cut back, 1 base at V and 4 bases at J, with 15 bases in the middle. Germline V gene sequence: CDR1 LGHNA, CDR2 YSLEER. CDR3 length: 16 amino acids. The CDR3 DNA reads TGCGCCAGCAGCCAAGTCCGAGGCGAGGGATCAGATACGCAGTATTTT. Translated: CASSQVRGEGSDTQYF.

This clonotype was recorded at least ten times. The chain has TRBV20-1 and TRBJ1-1; 8 bases align to TRBD1. From germline, CDR1 is DFQATT and CDR2 SNEGSKA (reference sequence). The CDR3 loop spans 13 amino acids. V lost 6 bases, J lost 3 bases, and 6 bases stayed unmatched. The CDR3 DNA sequence: TGCAGTGCGCAACAGGGGGGTCACACTGAAGCTTTCTTT. Its translation is CSAQQGGHTEAFF.

This clonotype occurred many times. The chain combines TRBV5-6 with TRBJ1-5, with D unresolved. Trimming pared 2 bases from V and 7 bases from J, leaving 10 bases between. The length of the CDR3 is 13 residues. Germline V gives CDR1 SGHDT, CDR2 YYEEEE. The CDR3 region is CASSLFGAQPQHF. CDR3 nucleotide sequence: TGTGCCAGCAGCTTATTCGGCGCACAGCCCCAGCATTTT.

This clonotype has a count of ten or more. V gene TRBV7-9 combines with J gene TRBJ2-3; 8 nucleotides line up with TRBD1. Losses at the gene ends were 1 base for V and 4 bases for J; bases not matched to a gene: 4. Germline V lookup: CDR1 SEHNR, CDR2 FQNEAQ (reference sequence). The CDR3 is 15 amino acids. CDR3 nucleotide sequence: TGTGCCAGCAGCTTAGGACAGACAGGGGCAGATACGCAGTATTTT. Its protein is CASSLGQTGADTQYF.

The chain is built from TRBV20-1 and TRBJ2-1, with 10 bases lining up with TRBD2. Germline V gene sequence: CDR1 DFQATT, CDR2 SNEGSKA (reference sequence). This CDR3 spans 16 amino acids. Trimming at V came to 1 base and at J to 4 bases, leaving 7 bases not matched to a gene. CDR3 residues: CSARGSGTSVYNEQFF. In DNA, the CDR3 is TGCAGTGCTAGAGGTTCCGGGACTAGCGTATACAATGAGCAGTTCTTC.

There are many counts of this clonotype. The gene calls are TRBV20-1 and TRBJ1-5; possible D gene TRBD1, 6 bases. V lost 3 bases and J lost 3, with 12 bases in between. Per germline, CDR1 DFQATT and CDR2 SNEGSKA (reference sequence). CDR3 length equals 14 residues. The CDR3 loop is CSASQNRDNQPQHF. CDR3 bases: TGCAGTGCTAGCCAAAACAGGGACAATCAGCCCCAGCATTTT.

This clonotype was observed at least ten times. The J gene is TRBJ1-1, the V gene TRBV20-1; D is ambiguous. Trimming shortened V by 3 bases and J by 3 bases, and 11 bases separated the two germline ends. The CDR3 loop spans 13 amino acids. From germline, CDR1 is DFQATT and CDR2 SNEGSKA (reference sequence). The CDR3 DNA sequence: TGCAGTGCTAGGGCTCTGAGGGACACTGAAGCTTTCTTT. The encoded protein is CSARALRDTEAFF.

The rearrangement uses TRBV19 and TRBJ2-1; D is uncertain. Germline CDR1 LNHDA, CDR2 SQIVND (reference sequence). Between the trimmed V and J ends, which lost 2 bases and 10 bases, there was a span of 6 bases. The CDR3 consists of 11 residues. CDR3 coding DNA: TGTGCCAGTAGTATATTCAACGAGCAGTTCTTC. Residues: CASSIFNEQFF.

This rearrangement joins TRBV4-2 to TRBJ2-4; TRBD1 aligns across 7 bases. The CDR3 is 17 residues long. The V gene's germline CDR1 is LGHNA and CDR2 YNFKEQ. With 0 bases clipped from V and 0 bases from J, the junction kept 5 bases outside the gene matches. The CDR3 DNA is TGTGCCAGCAGCCAAGATTCAGGGGGTGGAGCCAAAAACATTCAGTACTTC. Translating it yields CASSQDSGGGAKNIQYF.

Concerning this clonotype itself: Because it lacks the conserved phenylalanine or tryptophan at the end, this CDR3 is likely a read error. V gene TRBV7-8 combines with J gene TRBJ2-3, with a tentative D call TRBD2 (6 bases). Germline CDR1 is SGHVS and CDR2 is FQNEAQ. The V and J ends lost 4 bases and 2 bases respectively, with 13 bases between them. The CDR3 is 15 amino acids. CDR3 residues: CASSYDGGDTDTQYL. Written as DNA, the CDR3 is TGTGCCAGCAGCTACGACGGGGGAGACACAGATACGCAGTATCTT.

The CDR3 region is CASSRTSGKYEQYF. The DNA for the CDR3 is TGTGCCAGCAGCCGGACTAGCGGGAAGTACGAGCAGTACTTC. The V call is TRBV9, the J call TRBJ2-7; 12 bases line up with TRBD2. The CDR3 covers 14 residues. J was trimmed by 4 bases and V by 4 bases; bases with no gene match: 3. Germline V gives CDR1 SGDLS, CDR2 YYNGEE.

The chain joins TRBV6-2 or TRBV6-3 to TRBJ2-2; 9 positions match TRBD1. With 10 bases clipped from V and 4 bases from J, the junction kept 13 bases outside the gene matches. Germline CDR1 reads MNHEY; CDR2 reads SVGEGT. This CDR3 has 16 amino acids. CDR3 amino acids: CATSRSGTGPTGELFF. CDR3 bases: TGTGCCACCTCGAGGTCCGGGACAGGGCCCACCGGGGAGCTGTTTTTT.

On this clonotype itself: One end of the junction does not line up with germline, which may come from a read error. The chain has TRBV7-2 and TRBJ2-5, with D perhaps TRBD2 (6 bases). CDR3 length: 15 amino acids. The germline gives CDR1 SGHTA, CDR2 FQGNSA. This CDR3 is CASSTEGREKETRYF. CDR3 sequence (DNA): TGTGCCAGCAGCACGGAGGGACGGGAGAAAGAGACCCGGTACTTC.

As regards this clonotype: This may be a read error, as it is one base from a much larger clone. This chain joins TRBV12-3 or TRBV12-4 and TRBJ2-3; D ambiguous. Trimming removed 5 bases at V and 1 base at J, with 16 bases between. This CDR3 has 16 amino acids. CDR3 bases: TGTGCCAGCAGTCCAAGGACGACAAGTGGCACAGATACGCAGTATTTT. Translating gives CASSPRTTSGTDTQYF.

Judged by abundance, this clonotype is medium-sized. The V call is TRBV7-3, the J call TRBJ1-1; 11 bases agree with TRBD1. Germline CDR1 SGHTA, CDR2 FQGTGA. V lost 5 bases to trimming and J lost 8 bases; unmatched junction nucleotides: 4. This CDR3 has 13 amino acids. CDR3 nucleotide sequence: TGTGCCAGCAGCCCACGGACAGGGGGCGAAGCTTTCTTT. Translating it yields CASSPRTGGEAFF.

The V call is TRBV5-4, the J call TRBJ2-2; 7 bases map to TRBD1. V was clipped by 3 bases and J by 0 bases; unmatched bases: 5. The CDR3 consists of 16 residues. Germline V CDR1 and CDR2: SGHNT, YYREEE (reference sequence). The CDR3 DNA follows: TGTGCCAGCAGCTCTCCCGGGACAGCGAACACCGGGGAGCTGTTTTTT. It encodes CASSSPGTANTGELFF.

This clonotype was observed a few times. Lacking the conserved final phenylalanine or tryptophan, this CDR3 likely reflects a read error. This sequence joins TRBV24-1 and TRBJ2-3, with D maybe TRBD1 (6 bases). This CDR3 region has 16 residues. Looked up from germline, CDR1 is KGHDR and CDR2 is SFDVKD. The CDR3 nucleotides read TGTGCCACCATCCTTCACGGGGCAGGGGATGTAAATACACAGTATCTT. This translates into CATILHGAGDVNTQYL.

The chain recombines TRBV12-3 or TRBV12-4 with TRBJ2-1; D is unclear. This CDR3 is 15 amino acids long. The ends were cut back, 3 bases at V and 2 bases at J, with 11 bases in the middle. Written as DNA, the CDR3 is TGTGCCAGCAGTTTGGCACACCCGGCCTACAATGAGCAGTTCTTC. Protein sequence: CASSLAHPAYNEQFF.

This clonotype appeared many times. The chain links TRBV20-1 to TRBJ2-7, with D hard to call. V gave up 0 bases and J gave up 1 base, with 7 bases separating them. The CDR3 spans 13 residues. Germline CDR1 reads DFQATT; CDR2 reads SNEGSKA (reference sequence). CDR3 DNA: TGCAGTGCTAGAGATGACACATCCTACGAGCAGTACTTC. Protein product: CSARDDTSYEQYF.

The chain recombines TRBV19 with TRBJ1-2; tentatively, D is TRBD1 (5 bases). Between the trimmed V and J ends, which lost 5 bases and 4 bases, there was a span of 17 bases. The CDR3 is made up of 15 amino acids. Germline V gene lookup returns CDR1 LNHDA and CDR2 SQIVND (reference sequence). The CDR3 region has the DNA TGTGCCAGTAGTTCCGGACCAGGGAGAAGCTATGGCTACACCTTC. Translated: CASSSGPGRSYGYTF.

This clonotype came up many times. The V call is TRBV6-2 or TRBV6-3, the J call TRBJ1-1; unclear D gene. Germline loops: CDR1 MNHEY, CDR2 SVGEGT. V was pared by 6 bases and J by 4 bases, with 9 bases between. The CDR3 consists of 12 residues. The chain's CDR3 is CASRMVGTEAFF. The CDR3 DNA follows: TGTGCCAGCAGAATGGTTGGCACTGAAGCTTTCTTT.